This TCR beta chain was sequenced for a study of OX40 agonist ivuxolimab in advanced cancers. At the level of the whole study: Ivuxolimab was a fully human IgG2 agonistic monoclonal antibody targeting the costimulatory receptor OX40 (CD134). Intravenous ivuxolimab was administered to patients every 2 weeks at six dose levels: 0.01, 0.1, 0.3, 1.5, 3 and 10 mg/kg. Among the 52 dose-escalation patients, some 20 had hepatocellular carcinoma, some 15 melanoma, 9 renal cell carcinoma and 9 head and neck cancer. In the dose-escalation cohort, roughly 82% of patients were male, and the mean age was around 60 years with a range of roughly 23 to 79. Prior anti-PD-1, anti-PD-L1 or anti-CTLA-4 therapy was permitted, and 30% to 50% of dose-escalation patients had received checkpoint inhibitors. Partial responses were achieved by three dose-escalation patients, of whom one had hepatocellular carcinoma and two had cutaneous melanoma. Peripheral TCRbeta sequencing was intended to test whether TCR sequence diversity was altered and clonal T-cell expansion was caused by ivuxolimab. The paper covers the monotherapy dose-escalation part of the phase I ivuxolimab trial, which included N of about 56 patients.

Broader findings and caveats from the paper: The antigen specificity of the peripheral T cells that underwent clonal expansion was not determined. After ivuxolimab, CD8+ T cells had more expanded clones than CD4+ T cells on average. At doses from 0.1 to 3.0 mg/kg, clonal expansion was seen in both CD4+ and CD8+ blood T cells between baseline and week 6. Partial responders in the 0.1-3.0 mg/kg groups had among the lowest normalized peripheral clonal expansion, especially among CD8+ T cells. Low levels of normalized T-cell clonal expansion were also seen in some nonresponding patients.

About this clone itself: The target of this receptor is not known. There are no base qualities to consult, and no much larger clone falls within one base.

Genomic DNA was extracted from sorted cells for sequencing of the TCRbeta CDR3 region. TCRbeta CDR3 regions were sequenced using the immunoSEQ Assay. The source is immuneACCESS, and TCRdb retained only in-frame sequences with V and J called. Part of the clones is not carried over; for the studies checked, unresolved V genes explain less than half of this, and the remainder is unexplained. This sample comprises 70,000 or so clones, more than 80% of them detected only once. Jointly, the top ten make up approximately 0.91% of the sample. Patients with a history of autoimmune disease or receiving systemic immunosuppression were excluded from the trial. Peripheral blood for TCR sequencing was collected from all dose cohorts at baseline, on cycle 4 day 1, and on cycle 7 day 1. Samples were obtained from an open-label, multicenter, first-in-human phase I dose-escalation trial of ivuxolimab. The trial enrolled adults with locally advanced or metastatic head and neck squamous cell, hepatocellular, melanoma or renal cell carcinoma. CD4+ and CD8+ T cells were sorted separately from peripheral blood before TCR sequencing.

Taken from the germline V gene, the CDR1 and CDR2 loops are MRHNA and SNTAGT. At the junction V is shortened by 7 bases and J by 6 bases; bases outside the gene matches: 9. From the cysteine up to the phenylalanine, the CDR3 has a length of 15 residues. Solely the CDR3 DNA is kept, with 45 bases framed from the first base. Specimen: CD4+ or CD8+ T cells sorted from blood, collected in a trial of the OX40 agonist ivuxolimab. This TCR derives from an adult with an advanced solid tumor such as melanoma, head and neck, liver or kidney cancer. The chain links TRBV6-4 with TRBJ2-1, with TRBD1 matching 10 junction bases. The CDR3 protein is CASTMDRGGPNEQFF. The DNA sequence reads TGTGCCAGCACCATGGACAGGGGGGGGCCCAATGAGCAGTTCTTC.